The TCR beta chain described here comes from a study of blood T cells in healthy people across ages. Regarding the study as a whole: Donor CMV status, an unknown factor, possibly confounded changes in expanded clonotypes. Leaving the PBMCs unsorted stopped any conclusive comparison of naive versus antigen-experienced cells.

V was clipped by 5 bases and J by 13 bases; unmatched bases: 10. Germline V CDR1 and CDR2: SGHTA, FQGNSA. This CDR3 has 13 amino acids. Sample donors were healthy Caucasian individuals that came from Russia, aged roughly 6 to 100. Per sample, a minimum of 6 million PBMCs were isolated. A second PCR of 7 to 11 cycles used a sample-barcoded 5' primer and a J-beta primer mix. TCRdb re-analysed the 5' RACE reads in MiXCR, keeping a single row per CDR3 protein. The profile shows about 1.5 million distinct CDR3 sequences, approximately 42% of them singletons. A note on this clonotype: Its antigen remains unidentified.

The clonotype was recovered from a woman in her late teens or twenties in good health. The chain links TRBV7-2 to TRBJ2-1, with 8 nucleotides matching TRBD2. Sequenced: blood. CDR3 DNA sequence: TGTGCCAGCAGCGGCGGGAGGAGGGAGACCCAGTTCTTC. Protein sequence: CASSGGRRETQFF. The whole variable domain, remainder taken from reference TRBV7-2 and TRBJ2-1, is GAGVSQSPSNKVTEKGKDVELRCDPISGHTALYWYRQSLGQGLEFLIYFQGNSAPDKSGLPSDRFSAERTGGSVSTLTIQRTQQEDSAVYLCASSGGRRETQFFGPGTRLTVL.